The clone carrying this T cell receptor beta chain was found a few times. J lost 2 bases, V lost 10 bases, and 8 bases had no gene match. Germline V lookup: CDR1 SNHLY, CDR2 FYNNEI. The CDR3 sequence is 13 residues long. These data originate in a study of blood T cell repertoires in COVID-19. Profiling relied on immunoSEQ multiplex PCR, and the TCRdb table lists in-frame clones only, not all of them. The sample has 450,000 or so clones, 85% to 90% seen once. The chain has TRBV2 and TRBJ2-7, with 7 nucleotides matching TRBD1. This clonotype was sampled from a man aged 18 to 29 with COVID-19, enrolled during active disease. Sequencing was carried out using peripheral blood. CDR3: CATRPGQTYEQYF. The CDR3 nucleotides are TGTGCCACCCGTCCGGGACAGACCTACGAGCAGTACTTC. The whole variable domain, filled in from reference TRBV2 and TRBJ2-7, reads EPEVTQTPSHQVTQMGQEVILRCVPISNHLYFYWYRQILGQKVEFLVSFYNNEISEKSEIFDDQFSVERPDGSNFTLKIRSTKLEDSAMYFCATRPGQTYEQYFGPGTRLTVT.